The 20 T cell receptor beta chains given below trace back to one sample, sequenced in a study of control samples from healthy donors and cancer patients. TCRdb's copy holds only in-frame clones and misses some; the assay was immunoSEQ multiplex PCR. The table records 150,000 to 200,000 clones, 96% of them present only once. The sequenced sample consisted of blood. The origin of the receptors is a woman aged 25-40 years in good health.

This chain connects TRBV24-1 to TRBJ1-1, with a weak D call TRBD1 (6 bases). This CDR3 is built from 13 residues. Trimming shortened V by 2 bases and J by 11 bases, and 14 bases separated the two germline ends. CDR1 and CDR2 (germline): KGHDR, SFDVKD. CDR3 sequence reads: CATSDSLGTSAFF. The CDR3 DNA sequence: TGTGCCACCAGTGATTCCTTGGGGACATCTGCTTTCTTT.

This chain links TRBV7-9 with TRBJ1-2, with unresolved D. Per the germline V gene, CDR1 is SEHNR and CDR2 is FQNEAQ (reference sequence). Trimming removed 5 bases at V and 1 base at J, with 5 bases between. This CDR3 is 12 amino acids long. CDR3 residues: CASSQVNYGYTF. The CDR3 nucleotides read TGTGCCAGCAGCCAGGTTAACTATGGCTACACCTTC.

The V call is TRBV6-4, the J call TRBJ2-5; 12 nucleotides align to TRBD1. From germline, CDR1 is MRHNA and CDR2 SNTAGT. The V segment lost 2 bases and the J segment 5 bases; nucleotides outside the gene matches: 3. The CDR3 totals 15 residues. The CDR3: CASSDGTGGAETQYF. As DNA, the CDR3 is TGTGCCAGCAGTGACGGGACAGGGGGCGCGGAGACCCAGTACTTC.

The gene calls are TRBV18 and TRBJ2-1; no reliable D call. Trimming removed 1 base at V and 9 bases at J, with 7 bases between. Per the germline V gene, CDR1 is KGHSH and CDR2 is LQKENI. The CDR3 sequence is 12 residues long. CDR3: CASSPLSREQFF. CDR3 DNA sequence: TGTGCCAGCTCACCACTTAGCCGTGAGCAGTTCTTC.

The gene calls are TRBV5-1 and TRBJ1-4, with D perhaps matching TRBD1 (5 bases). The CDR3 sequence is 15 residues long. CDR1 SGHRS and CDR2 YFSETQ come from the germline V gene. V lost 2 bases to trimming and J lost 4 bases, with 12 bases between them. The CDR3 bases are TGCGCCAGCAGCTTAGAGGGGCAGGGTAATGAAAAACTGTTTTTT. It yields the protein CASSLEGQGNEKLFF.

This clone was recorded once. The chain links TRBV27 to TRBJ2-7, with no clear D. Trimming left V 0 bases short and J 2 bases short, with 5 bases between. CDR3 length: 13 amino acids. CDR1 and CDR2 (germline): MNHEY, SMNVEV (reference sequence). CDR3 amino acids: CASSLSLTYEQYF. The CDR3 DNA sequence: TGTGCCAGCAGTTTATCCCTCACCTACGAGCAGTACTTC.

The chain recombines TRBV7-2 with TRBJ2-7; 8 positions agree with TRBD1. This CDR3 region has 15 residues. CDR1 is SGHTA and CDR2 is FQGNSA in the germline V gene. The V segment lost 2 bases and the J segment 2 bases; nucleotides outside the gene matches: 5. The CDR3 reads CASSLLGTGTYEQYF. In DNA, the CDR3 is TGTGCCAGCAGCTTACTAGGGACAGGTACCTACGAGCAGTACTTC.

The genes are TRBV27 and TRBJ1-2; 7 bases are a match to TRBD1. The CDR3 is 13 amino acids. With V trimmed by 6 bases and J by 4 bases, 5 bases remained unmatched. CDR1 and CDR2 (germline): MNHEY, SMNVEV (reference sequence). CDR3 coding DNA: TGTGCCAGCAGCCCCAGACAGGGCTATGGCTACACCTTC. It codes for CASSPRQGYGYTF.

The chain has TRBV7-9 and TRBJ1-1; D might be TRBD1 (5 bases). The V and J ends lost 5 bases and 3 bases respectively, with 16 bases between them. This CDR3 region has 15 residues. In germline, CDR1 is SEHNR, CDR2 FQNEAQ (reference sequence). The CDR3 is CASSPPGAVDTEAFF. Written as DNA, the CDR3 is TGTGCCAGCAGCCCTCCCGGGGCGGTGGACACTGAAGCTTTCTTT.

The CDR3 DNA reads TGTGCCAGCACCGGAAACGTTGGGGGGACTGAAGCTTTCTTT. Its protein product is CASTGNVGGTEAFF. This sequence joins TRBV6-5 and TRBJ1-1; perhaps TRBD1 as D (5 bases). CDR1 MNHEY and CDR2 SVGAGI come from the germline V gene. CDR3 length equals 14 residues. With 7 bases removed from V and 5 bases from J, the gap between germline ends came to 17 bases.

This chain connects TRBV30 to TRBJ2-1; TRBD2 matches at 8 bases. Germline V gene data show CDR1 as GTSNPN and CDR2 as SVGIG (reference sequence). Trimming cost V 8 bases and J 3 bases; bases outside gene matches: 12. The CDR3 has 15 amino acids. CDR3 nucleotides: TGTGCCGTATTCGAGGGAGCGGGAGTCTACAATGAGCAGTTCTTC. Protein: CAVFEGAGVYNEQFF.

The chain has TRBV19 and TRBJ2-5; 7 bases align to TRBD1. The J segment lost 2 bases and the V segment lost 1 base, leaving 4 bases of the junction unmatched. The CDR3 totals 15 residues. CDR1 and CDR2 (germline): LNHDA, SQIVND (reference sequence). The CDR3 DNA reads as TGTGCCAGTAGTATAGGAGACAGGGAGCAAGAGACCCAGTACTTC. This sequence encodes CASSIGDREQETQYF.

The chain is built from TRBV11-2 and TRBJ2-4; 10 bases align to TRBD2. The CDR3 runs 15 residues. V was clipped by 1 base and J by 7 bases; unmatched bases: 4. Per the germline V gene, CDR1 is SGHAT and CDR2 is FQNNGV. In DNA, the CDR3 is TGTGCCAGCAGCTTAGTAGCGGGGGGTGAGAACATTCAGTACTTC. Translating gives CASSLVAGGENIQYF.

The genes are TRBV28 and TRBJ2-5; no clear D gene. The ends were cut back, 4 bases at V and 5 bases at J, with 8 bases in the middle. From germline, CDR1 is MDHEN and CDR2 SYDVKM. This CDR3 region has 12 residues. DNA of the CDR3: TGTGCCAGCAGTTCAGGAACGGAGACCCAGTACTTC. Protein: CASSSGTETQYF. Looking up the rest from reference TRBV28 and TRBJ2-5 gives the full variable domain: DVKVTQSSRYLVKRTGEKVFLECVQDMDHENMFWYRQDPGLGLRLIYFSYDVKMKEKGDIPEGYSVSREKKERFSLILESASTNQTSMYLCASSSGTETQYFGPGTRLLVL.

This chain connects TRBV3-1 (or the pseudogene TRBV3-2) to TRBJ1-2, with TRBD1 as a possible D gene (6 bases). The V gene's germline CDR1 is LGHDT and CDR2 YNNKEL (reference sequence). The CDR3 loop spans 14 amino acids. Between the trimmed V and J ends, which lost 4 bases and 4 bases, there was a span of 13 bases. The CDR3 region has the DNA TGTGCCAGCAGCCCAAGGAGAGGGGGCTATGGCTACACCTTC. Its translation is CASSPRRGGYGYTF.

This clone was picked up one time. The V gene is TRBV11-2, the J gene TRBJ2-7; D is uncertain. There are 13 residues in the CDR3. V lost 1 base to trimming and J lost 3 bases, with 7 bases between them. Germline V gene lookup returns CDR1 SGHAT and CDR2 FQNNGV. The CDR3 is CASSLGFYYEQYF. The CDR3 DNA sequence: TGTGCCAGCAGCTTAGGGTTTTACTACGAGCAGTACTTC. Full variable domain (missing parts from reference TRBV11-2 and TRBJ2-7): EAGVAQSPRYKIIEKRQSVAFWCNPISGHATLYWYQQILGQGPKLLIQFQNNGVVDDSQLPKDRFSAERLKGVDSTLKIQPAKLEDSAVYLCASSLGFYYEQYFGPGTRLTVT.

V is TRBV9 and J is TRBJ2-1, with TRBD1 as a possible D gene (5 bases). Germline values: CDR1 SGDLS, CDR2 YYNGEE. This CDR3 is built from 14 residues. V was shortened by 7 bases and J by 3 bases, with 14 bases between the two germline ends. This CDR3 reads CASGSGADYNEQFF. In nucleotides, the CDR3 is TGTGCCAGCGGGTCTGGGGCTGACTACAATGAGCAGTTCTTC.

The chain links TRBV6-2 or TRBV6-3 to TRBJ2-3; 7 bases are shared with TRBD2. V shed 2 bases, J shed 4 bases, and the junction held 9 bases outside the gene matches. In germline, CDR1 is MNHEY, CDR2 SVGEGT. The CDR3 totals 16 residues. For the CDR3, the DNA is TGTGCCAGCAGTTACGAACCTAGCGGTACATCAGATACGCAGTATTTT. Translated, it gives CASSYEPSGTSDTQYF.

The gene calls are TRBV6-5 and TRBJ1-5; D unclear. Between the trimmed V and J ends, which lost 6 bases and 6 bases, there was a span of 9 bases. The CDR3 contains 12 residues. Germline CDR1 reads MNHEY; CDR2 reads SVGAGI. The chain's CDR3 is CASRQLGQPQHF. The CDR3 DNA reads as TGTGCCAGCAGACAGCTCGGTCAGCCCCAGCATTTT.

V usage is TRBV3-1 (or the pseudogene TRBV3-2) and J usage is TRBJ1-5; no clear D gene. The germline CDR1 and CDR2 sequences are LGHDT and YNNKEL (reference sequence). CDR3 length: 15 amino acids. V was pared by 0 bases and J by 7 bases, with 13 bases between. CDR3 nucleotide sequence: TGTGCCAGCAGCCAAGAAGGCCCAGATCGCCAGCCCCAGCATTTT. It codes for CASSQEGPDRQPQHF.